This T cell receptor beta chain was captured in a study of metastatic and nonmetastatic thyroid tumors. Study summary: Malignant thyroid and benign thyroid patients provided blood and tumor or nodule tissue whose repertoires were compared.

Germline V gives CDR1 MNHEY, CDR2 SVGAGI. V gave up 2 bases and J gave up 8 bases; unmatched junction bases: 11. This CDR3 contains 16 residues. This clone has a handful of counts. Its antigen is currently unknown. Notes on the study in general: Patients with malignant thyroid tumors reportedly had significantly higher TCR beta diversity than those with benign nodules, in blood and tumor.

All patients were untreated before thyroid surgery. TCRdb re-clonotyped the PCR reads via MiXCR. The sample records 8,700 or so clones, about 30% being singletons. Sequencing was carried out using tumor tissue. This clonotype was sampled from a female donor with papillary thyroid cancer or a benign thyroid nodule (not recorded which). Some clones in this sample may be carry-over from other donors' samples. This sequence joins TRBV6-5 and TRBJ1-2; 10 nucleotides line up with TRBD1. CDR3 protein: CASSYTPGQGEGGYTF. The CDR3, as DNA: TGTGCCAGCAGTTACACCCCCGGACAGGGGGAAGGCGGCTACACCTTC.